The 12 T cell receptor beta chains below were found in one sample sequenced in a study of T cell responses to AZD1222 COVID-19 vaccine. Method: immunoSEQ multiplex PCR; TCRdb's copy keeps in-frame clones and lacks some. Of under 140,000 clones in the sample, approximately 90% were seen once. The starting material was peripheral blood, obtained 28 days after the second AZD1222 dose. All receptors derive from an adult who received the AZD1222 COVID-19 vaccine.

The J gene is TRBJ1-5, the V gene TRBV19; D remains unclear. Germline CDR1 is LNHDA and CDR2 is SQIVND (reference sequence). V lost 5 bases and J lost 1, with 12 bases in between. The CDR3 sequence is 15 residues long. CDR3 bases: TGTGCCAGTAGTTCGCTGATCAGGAGCAATCAGCCCCAGCATTTT. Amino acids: CASSSLIRSNQPQHF. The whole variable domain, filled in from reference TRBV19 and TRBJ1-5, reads DGGITQSPKYLFRKEGQNVTLSCEQNLNHDAMYWYRQDPGQGLRLIYYSQIVNDFQKGDIAEGYSVSREKKESFPLTVTSAQKNPTAFYLCASSSLIRSNQPQHFGDGTRLSIL.

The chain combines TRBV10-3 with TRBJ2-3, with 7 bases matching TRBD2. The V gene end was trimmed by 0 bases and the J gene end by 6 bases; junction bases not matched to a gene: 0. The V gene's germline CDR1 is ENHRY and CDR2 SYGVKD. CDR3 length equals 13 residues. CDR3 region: CAISESGGDTQYF. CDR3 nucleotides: TGTGCCATCAGTGAGTCGGGGGGGGATACGCAGTATTTT.

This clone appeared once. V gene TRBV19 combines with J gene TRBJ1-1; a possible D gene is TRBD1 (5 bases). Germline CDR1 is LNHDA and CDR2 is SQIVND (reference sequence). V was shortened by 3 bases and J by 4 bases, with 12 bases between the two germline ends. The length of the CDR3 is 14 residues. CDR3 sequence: CASSMSGPLTEAFF. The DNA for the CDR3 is TGTGCCAGTAGTATGTCAGGGCCCCTCACTGAAGCTTTCTTT.

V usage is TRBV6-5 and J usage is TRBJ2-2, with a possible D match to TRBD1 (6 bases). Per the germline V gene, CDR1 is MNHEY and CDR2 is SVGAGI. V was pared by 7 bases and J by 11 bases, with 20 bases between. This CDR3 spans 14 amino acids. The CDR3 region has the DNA TGTGCCAGCACAGGGGAAATAGACCGGATCGAGCTGTTTTTT. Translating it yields CASTGEIDRIELFF.

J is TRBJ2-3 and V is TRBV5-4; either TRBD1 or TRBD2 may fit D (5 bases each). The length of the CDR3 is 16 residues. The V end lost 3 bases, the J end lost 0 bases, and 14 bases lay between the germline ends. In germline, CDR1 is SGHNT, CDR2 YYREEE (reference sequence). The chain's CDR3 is CASSSGRSGSTDTQYF. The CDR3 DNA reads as TGTGCCAGCAGCTCGGGGCGGAGCGGCAGCACAGATACGCAGTATTTT.

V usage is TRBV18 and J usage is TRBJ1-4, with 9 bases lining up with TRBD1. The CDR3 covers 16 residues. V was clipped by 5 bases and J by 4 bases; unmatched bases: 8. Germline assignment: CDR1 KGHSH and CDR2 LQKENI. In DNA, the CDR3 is TGTGCCAGCTCAAAATACCGACAGGGGGATAATGAAAAACTGTTTTTT. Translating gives CASSKYRQGDNEKLFF.

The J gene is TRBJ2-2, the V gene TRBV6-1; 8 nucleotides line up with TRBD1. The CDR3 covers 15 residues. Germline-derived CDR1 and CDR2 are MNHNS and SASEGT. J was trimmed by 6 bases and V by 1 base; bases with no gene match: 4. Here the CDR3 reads CASSEDAGGSGELFF. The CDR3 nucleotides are TGTGCCAGCAGTGAAGATGCAGGGGGCTCCGGGGAGCTGTTTTTT.

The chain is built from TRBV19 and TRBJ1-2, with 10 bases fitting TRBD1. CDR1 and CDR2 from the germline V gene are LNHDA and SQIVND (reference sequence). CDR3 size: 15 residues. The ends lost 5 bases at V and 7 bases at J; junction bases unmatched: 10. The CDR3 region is CASSPTGTGDRGYTF. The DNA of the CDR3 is TGTGCCAGTAGTCCTACCGGGACAGGGGATCGTGGCTACACCTTC. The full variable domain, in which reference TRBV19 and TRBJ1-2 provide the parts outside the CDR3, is DGGITQSPKYLFRKEGQNVTLSCEQNLNHDAMYWYRQDPGQGLRLIYYSQIVNDFQKGDIAEGYSVSREKKESFPLTVTSAQKNPTAFYLCASSPTGTGDRGYTFGSGTRLTVV.

The DNA of the CDR3 is TGTGCCAGCAGCCCGACGGGAGATACGCAGTATTTT. The encoded protein is CASSPTGDTQYF. J is TRBJ2-3 and V is TRBV3-1 (or the pseudogene TRBV3-2); D remains ambiguous. V was cut by 4 bases and J by 5 bases, with 7 bases left in between. The CDR3 contains 12 residues. The germline gives CDR1 LGHDT, CDR2 YNNKEL (reference sequence).

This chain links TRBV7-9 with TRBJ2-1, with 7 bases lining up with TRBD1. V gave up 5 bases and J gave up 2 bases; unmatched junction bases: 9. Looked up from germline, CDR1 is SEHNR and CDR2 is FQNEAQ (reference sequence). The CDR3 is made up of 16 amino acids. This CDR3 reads CASSLRDRFPYNEQFF. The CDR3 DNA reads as TGTGCCAGCAGCCTCCGGGACAGATTTCCCTACAATGAGCAGTTCTTC.

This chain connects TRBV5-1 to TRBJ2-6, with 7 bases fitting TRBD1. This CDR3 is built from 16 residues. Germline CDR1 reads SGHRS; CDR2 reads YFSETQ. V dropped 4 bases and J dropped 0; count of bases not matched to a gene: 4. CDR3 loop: CASSPAGGSGANVLTF. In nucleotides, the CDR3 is TGCGCCAGCAGCCCGGCAGGGGGCTCTGGGGCCAACGTCCTGACTTTC.

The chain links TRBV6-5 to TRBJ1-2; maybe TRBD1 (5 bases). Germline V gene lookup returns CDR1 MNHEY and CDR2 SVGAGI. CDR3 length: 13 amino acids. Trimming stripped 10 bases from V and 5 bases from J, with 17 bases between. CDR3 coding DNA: TGTGCCACCCGCGGGACGTCAGAGTATGGCTACACCTTC. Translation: CATRGTSEYGYTF.